This T cell receptor (beta chain) was documented in a study of blood T cell repertoires in COVID-19 (TCRdb year 2020). General notes on the study: Samples from collaborators originated in the United States, Italy and Spain and spanned both the acute and convalescent phases of COVID-19. Where available, HLA class I and class II types were taken from metadata supplied by the sample provider and were not determined by assay-based typing. The prospective study material was composed of cDNA or gDNA derived from T cells, B-cell-depleted T cells, or PBMCs. The repertoires were released in a freely available public database meant as a resource for research on the immune response to SARS-CoV-2. Deeply sampled blood TCRbeta repertoires from subjects exposed to, actively infected with, or recovered from COVID-19 were included in the dataset. Samples came from the ongoing ImmuneRACE study (first 160 participants) plus 1,254 subjects from 6 global collaborators. The sample metadata nearly always contained a de-identified subject ID, COVID-19 status, age in years and sex. The investigation overall reported the following: Clinical and demographic metadata were provided uncurated, with the amount varying by source and participant.

The trim is 5 bases for V and 2 bases for J, with a gap of 9 bases between the germline ends. CDR1 is given as MNHNY and CDR2 as SVGAGI, both from the germline V gene (reference sequence). Including cysteine and phenylalanine, the CDR3 has 13 amino acids. Left in the record is the CDR3 DNA by itself, 39 bases read in frame from the first base. With regard to this clone: Which antigen it targets is not known. One base away there is no much larger clone; base qualities are not given.

Whole blood was collected in K2EDTA tubes by collaborating institutions according to the institutions' own protocols. For TCRbeta analysis, collaborators shipped samples as frozen whole blood, isolated PBMCs, or DNA extracted from either of those sample types. TCRbeta CDR3 regions were amplified from genomic DNA using the immunoSEQ Assay, a bias-controlled multiplex PCR. The authors processed their data as follows. The number of nucleated cells in each sample was estimated by amplification of reference gene primers within the assay. To quantify the absolute abundance of each unique TCRbeta CDR3 rearrangement, sequence reads were collapsed and filtered. For each sample, productive Simpson clonality was calculated by taking the square root of Simpson's diversity index across productive rearrangements. The source is immuneACCESS, and TCRdb retained only in-frame sequences with V and J called. Part of the clones is not carried over; for the studies checked, unresolved V genes explain less than half of this, and the remainder is unexplained. The DNA gave D and trimming, while V, J and clone size come from that table. The table for this sample lists under 20,000 clones; 87% of them were counted only once. The ten biggest clones cover roughly 8.3% of the sample.

What was sequenced was peripheral blood. The rearranged segments are TRBV6-6 and TRBJ1-1; the D gene is perhaps TRBD1, on 6 matching bases. This sequence originates from a human donor in a cohort sampled during active COVID-19. The donor label of this sample is uncertain. Read as DNA, the sequence is TGTGCCAGCAGTCTACAGGGAAACACTGAAGCTTTCTTT. Its protein reads: CASSLQGNTEAFF.